One sample yielded the 20 T cell receptor beta chains listed below, sequenced in a study of cytomegalovirus exposure and HLA in healthy donors. PCR primers comprised 60 Vbeta and 13 Jbeta primers. TCRdb keeps only in-frame clones here, not all; method: immunoSEQ multiplex PCR. Of under 200,000 clones listed, around 88% are singletons. Sequencing was done on a sample of PBMCs. Every receptor here comes from a woman in her 30s in good health and CMV-seronegative.

The rearrangement joins TRBV11-1 to TRBJ2-3, with 7 bases lining up with TRBD2. Germline V gives CDR1 SGHAT, CDR2 FQDESV (reference sequence). With V trimmed by 5 bases and J by 1 base, 12 bases remained unmatched. The length of the CDR3 is 17 residues. The CDR3 bases are TGTGCCAGCAGCGGGGGGGTCCTGGCGGGGGGCACAGATACGCAGTATTTT. It translates to CASSGGVLAGGTDTQYF.

This clone was seen a handful of times. The chain recombines TRBV28 with TRBJ1-2; 9 bases fit TRBD1. The V segment lost 8 bases and the J segment 5 bases; nucleotides outside the gene matches: 3. The CDR3 covers 12 residues. Germline CDR1 MDHEN, CDR2 SYDVKM. DNA of the CDR3: TGTGCCAGCGGGGACAGGGATTATGGCTACACCTTC. This translates into CASGDRDYGYTF.

The chain recombines TRBV5-1 with TRBJ2-1; no definite D call. The CDR3 runs 15 residues. V was shortened by 0 bases and J by 0 bases, with 7 bases between the two germline ends. From germline, CDR1 is SGHRS and CDR2 YFSETQ. CDR3 loop: CASSLVGSSYNEQFF. The CDR3 coding sequence is TGCGCCAGCAGCTTGGTTGGTAGCTCCTACAATGAGCAGTTCTTC.

The gene calls are TRBV28 and TRBJ1-1; D is possibly TRBD1 (5 bases). CDR1 and CDR2 from the germline V gene are MDHEN and SYDVKM. The V end lost 6 bases, the J end lost 6 bases, and 14 bases lay between the germline ends. The CDR3 runs 13 residues. Written as DNA, the CDR3 is TGTGCCAGCAGAGGACACCCCTCCGCTGAAGCTTTCTTT. It specifies CASRGHPSAEAFF.

The CDR3, as DNA: TGTGCCAGCAGTCCCCCCAGCGGGGGGGCCAATGAGCAGTTCTTC. Amino acid sequence: CASSPPSGGANEQFF. This chain joins TRBV27 and TRBJ2-1, with 10 bases that match TRBD2. The germline CDR1 and CDR2 sequences are MNHEY and SMNVEV (reference sequence). The CDR3 totals 15 residues. V gave up 5 bases and J gave up 6 bases; unmatched junction bases: 7.

The chain links TRBV7-8 to TRBJ1-5, with D unclear. Germline V gene data show CDR1 as SGHVS and CDR2 as FQNEAQ. The CDR3 sequence is 13 residues long. The ends were cut back, 5 bases at V and 4 bases at J, with 9 bases in the middle. The CDR3 nucleotides read TGTGCCAGCAGCGGGAGACCTAATCAGCCCCAGCATTTT. This gives the protein CASSGRPNQPQHF.

The chain links TRBV11-2 to TRBJ2-7; 9 bases are a match to TRBD2. V lost 5 bases, J lost 4 bases, and 6 bases stayed unmatched. The CDR3 loop spans 14 amino acids. CDR1 and CDR2 (germline): SGHAT, FQNNGV. The CDR3 is CASSPSSGNYEQYF. For the CDR3, the DNA is TGTGCCAGCAGCCCCTCTAGCGGGAATTACGAGCAGTACTTC.

V gene TRBV5-1 combines with J gene TRBJ1-1; 10 nucleotides align to TRBD1. There are 15 residues in the CDR3. CDR1 is SGHRS, CDR2 YFSETQ, per germline. The ends lost 2 bases at V and 3 bases at J; junction bases unmatched: 4. CDR3 bases: TGCGCCAGCAGCTTAGGACAGGGGGAAGACACTGAAGCTTTCTTT. As protein: CASSLGQGEDTEAFF.

This rearrangement joins TRBV5-1 to TRBJ1-1; D is unclear. V lost 5 bases to trimming and J lost 1 base, with 12 bases between them. The CDR3 has 14 residues. Germline V CDR1 and CDR2: SGHRS, YFSETQ. The CDR3 here is CASRREAQNTEAFF. As DNA, the CDR3 is TGCGCCAGCAGGAGGGAGGCCCAGAACACTGAAGCTTTCTTT. Drawing the rest from reference TRBV5-1 and TRBJ1-1, the complete variable domain is KAGVTQTPRYLIKTRGQQVTLSCSPISGHRSVSWYQQTPGQGLQFLFEYFSETQRNKGNFPGRFSGRQFSNSRSEMNVSTLELGDSALYLCASRREAQNTEAFFGQGTRLTVV.

The rearrangement links TRBV5-1 to TRBJ2-1; D may be TRBD2 (6 bases). V lost 2 bases to trimming and J lost 4 bases, with 13 bases between them. The CDR3 totals 15 residues. CDR1 and CDR2 (germline): SGHRS, YFSETQ. CDR3 coding DNA: TGCGCCAGCAGCTTTGGCGGGAATCTATACAATGAGCAGTTCTTC. Residues: CASSFGGNLYNEQFF.

V gene TRBV11-2 combines with J gene TRBJ2-3; D is possibly TRBD2 (6 bases). V dropped 4 bases and J dropped 4 bases, with 18 bases sitting between them. The CDR3 covers 16 residues. Germline V gives CDR1 SGHAT, CDR2 FQNNGV. The chain's CDR3 is CASSSRDSDPPDTQYF. Here the CDR3 DNA reads TGTGCCAGCAGCTCCCGGGACTCAGACCCCCCAGATACGCAGTATTTT.

The CDR3 spells CSATRDEQYF. CDR3 nucleotides: TGCAGTGCTACCCGGGACGAGCAGTACTTC. The rearrangement links TRBV20-1 to TRBJ2-7; D is uncertain. The V end lost 4 bases, the J end lost 5 bases, and 6 bases lay between the germline ends. Germline CDR1 DFQATT, CDR2 SNEGSKA (reference sequence). CDR3 length: 10 residues.

The chain uses TRBV21-1 and TRBJ1-2; the table's TRBD1 call for D was not verified on the DNA. TRBV21-1 is a recognized pseudogene. The CDR3 consists of 16 residues. CDR3 residues: CASSTRHNKANYGYTF. The CDR3 coding sequence is TGTGCCAGCAGCACACGACACAACAAAGCTAACTATGGCTACACCTTC.

The CDR3 is CASSFSDRDNQPQHF. For the CDR3, the DNA is TGTGCCAGCAGTTTTAGTGACAGGGACAATCAGCCCCAGCATTTT. The rearrangement links TRBV28 to TRBJ1-5; 7 bases line up with TRBD1. The junction had 5 bases not matched to a gene; V was cut back by 3 bases and J by 3 bases. The germline V gene has CDR1 MDHEN and CDR2 SYDVKM. This CDR3 comprises 15 residues.

The rearrangement joins TRBV20-1 to TRBJ1-2; D uncertain. V was trimmed by 7 bases and J by 0 bases, leaving 6 bases between them. The germline CDR1 and CDR2 sequences are DFQATT and SNEGSKA (reference sequence). The CDR3 totals 11 residues. CDR3 protein: CSGISNYGYTF. CDR3 nucleotides: TGCAGTGGTATTTCTAACTATGGCTACACCTTC.

This clone occurred a few times. The chain has TRBV5-1 and TRBJ2-1; D call uncertain. CDR3 length: 11 residues. CDR1 SGHRS and CDR2 YFSETQ come from the germline V gene. The V gene lost 4 bases and the J gene lost 5 bases, with 4 bases spanning the gap. The CDR3 loop is CASSPDNEQFF. In DNA, the CDR3 is TGCGCCAGCAGCCCCGACAATGAGCAGTTCTTC.

The J gene is TRBJ2-5, the V gene TRBV19; D not resolved. The CDR3 loop spans 13 amino acids. Trimming removed 3 bases from V and 0 bases from J, with 5 bases in between. The germline V gene has CDR1 LNHDA and CDR2 SQIVND (reference sequence). The CDR3 reads CASSIEYQETQYF. CDR3 sequence (DNA): TGTGCCAGTAGTATTGAGTACCAAGAGACCCAGTACTTC.

The V and J genes are TRBV5-1 and TRBJ1-1, with D possibly matching TRBD1 (5 bases). The V gene's germline CDR1 is SGHRS and CDR2 YFSETQ. This CDR3 spans 15 amino acids. V shed 0 bases and J shed 10 bases, with 19 bases lying between them. The CDR3, as DNA: TGCGCCAGCAGCTTGGCATTAGGGGCCCCCGGGGGAGCTTTCTTT. It translates to CASSLALGAPGGAFF.

V gene TRBV5-1 combines with J gene TRBJ2-7, with 9 bases that match TRBD1. Trimming at V came to 4 bases and at J to 4 bases, leaving 6 bases not matched to a gene. This CDR3 is built from 14 residues. The V gene's germline CDR1 is SGHRS and CDR2 YFSETQ. DNA of the CDR3: TGCGCCAGCAGCGCGGGACAGGGTCTTTACGAGCAGTACTTC. Translated, it gives CASSAGQGLYEQYF. Together with reference TRBV5-1 and TRBJ2-7, the CDR3 gives the full variable domain: KAGVTQTPRYLIKTRGQQVTLSCSPISGHRSVSWYQQTPGQGLQFLFEYFSETQRNKGNFPGRFSGRQFSNSRSEMNVSTLELGDSALYLCASSAGQGLYEQYFGPGTRLTVT.

Here the CDR3 reads CASSISRGGYGYTF. The CDR3 bases are TGTGCCAGTAGTATAAGCAGGGGCGGCTATGGCTACACCTTC. This sequence joins TRBV19 and TRBJ1-2, with a possible D match to TRBD1 (6 bases). Between the trimmed V and J ends, which lost 2 bases and 4 bases, there was a span of 11 bases. CDR3 length: 14 amino acids. The germline V gene has CDR1 LNHDA and CDR2 SQIVND (reference sequence).